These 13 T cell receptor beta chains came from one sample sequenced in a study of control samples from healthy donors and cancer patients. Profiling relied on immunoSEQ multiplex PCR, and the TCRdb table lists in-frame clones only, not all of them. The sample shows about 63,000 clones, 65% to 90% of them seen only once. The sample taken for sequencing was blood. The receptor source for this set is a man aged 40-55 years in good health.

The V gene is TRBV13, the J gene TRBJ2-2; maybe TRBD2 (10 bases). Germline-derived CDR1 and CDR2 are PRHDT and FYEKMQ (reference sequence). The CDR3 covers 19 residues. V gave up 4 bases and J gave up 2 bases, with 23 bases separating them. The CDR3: CASSSGQGRLAGNTGELFF. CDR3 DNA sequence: TGTGCCAGCAGCTCTGGACAGGGGAGACTAGCGGGTAACACCGGGGAGCTGTTTTTT.

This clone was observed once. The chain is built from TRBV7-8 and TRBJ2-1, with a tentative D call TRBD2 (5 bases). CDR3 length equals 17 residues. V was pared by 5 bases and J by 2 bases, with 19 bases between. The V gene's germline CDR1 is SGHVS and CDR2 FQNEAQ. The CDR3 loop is CASSARSIAQAYNEQFF. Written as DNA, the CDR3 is TGTGCCAGCAGCGCCCGTTCGATAGCGCAGGCCTACAATGAGCAGTTCTTC.

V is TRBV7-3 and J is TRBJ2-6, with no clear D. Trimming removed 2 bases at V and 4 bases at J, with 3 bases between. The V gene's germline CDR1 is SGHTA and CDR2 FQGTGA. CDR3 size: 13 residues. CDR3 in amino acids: CASSLAGANVLTF. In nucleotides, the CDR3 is TGTGCCAGCAGCTTAGCCGGGGCCAACGTCCTGACTTTC.

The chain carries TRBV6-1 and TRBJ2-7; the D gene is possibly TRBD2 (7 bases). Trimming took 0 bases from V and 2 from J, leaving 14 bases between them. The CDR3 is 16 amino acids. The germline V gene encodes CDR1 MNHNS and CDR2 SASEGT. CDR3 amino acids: CASSEALGGGPYEQYF. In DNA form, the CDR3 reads TGTGCCAGCAGTGAAGCGCTAGGGGGGGGCCCCTACGAGCAGTACTTC.

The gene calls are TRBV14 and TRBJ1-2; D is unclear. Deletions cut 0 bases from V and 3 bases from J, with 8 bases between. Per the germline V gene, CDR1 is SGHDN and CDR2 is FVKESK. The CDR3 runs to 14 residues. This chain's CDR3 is CASSQEIWDYGYTF. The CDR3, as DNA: TGTGCCAGCAGCCAAGAAATATGGGACTATGGCTACACCTTC.

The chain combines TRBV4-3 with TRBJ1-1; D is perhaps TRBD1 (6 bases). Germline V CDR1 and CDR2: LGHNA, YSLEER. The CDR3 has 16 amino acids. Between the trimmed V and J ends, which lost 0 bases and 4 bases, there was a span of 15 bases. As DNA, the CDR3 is TGCGCCAGCAGCCAAGATAGGAAACAGGGTTTCACTGAAGCTTTCTTT. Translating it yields CASSQDRKQGFTEAFF.

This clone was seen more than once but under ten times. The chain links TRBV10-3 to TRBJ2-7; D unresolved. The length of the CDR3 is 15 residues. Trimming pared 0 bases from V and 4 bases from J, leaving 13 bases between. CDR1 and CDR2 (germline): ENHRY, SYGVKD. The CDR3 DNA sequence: TGTGCCATCAGTGAGTCGAACTCAGTATTGTACGAGCAGTACTTC. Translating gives CAISESNSVLYEQYF.

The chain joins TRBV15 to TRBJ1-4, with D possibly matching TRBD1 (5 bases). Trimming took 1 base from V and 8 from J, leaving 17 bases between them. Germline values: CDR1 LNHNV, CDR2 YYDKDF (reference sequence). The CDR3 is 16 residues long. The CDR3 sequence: CATSRATGNRREKLFF. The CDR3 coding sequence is TGTGCCACCAGCAGAGCCACCGGAAACAGGAGGGAAAAACTGTTTTTT. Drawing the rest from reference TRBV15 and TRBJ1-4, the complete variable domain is DAMVIQNPRYQVTQFGKPVTLSCSQTLNHNVMYWYQQKSSQAPKLLFHYYDKDFNNEADTPDNFQSRRPNTSFCFLDIRSPGLGDTAMYLCATSRATGNRREKLFFGSGTQLSVL.

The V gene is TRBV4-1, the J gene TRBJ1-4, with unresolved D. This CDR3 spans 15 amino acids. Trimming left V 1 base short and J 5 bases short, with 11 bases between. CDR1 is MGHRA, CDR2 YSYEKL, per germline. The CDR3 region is CASSQVRVLNEKLFF. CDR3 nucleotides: TGCGCCAGCAGCCAAGTGAGAGTCCTAAATGAAAAACTGTTTTTT.

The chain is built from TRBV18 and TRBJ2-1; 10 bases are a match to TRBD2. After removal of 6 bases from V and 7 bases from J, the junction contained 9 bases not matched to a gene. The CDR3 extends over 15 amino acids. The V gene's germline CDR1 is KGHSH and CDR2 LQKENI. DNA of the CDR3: TGTGCCAGCTCCGCCCTAGCGGGAGTCCTTAATGAGCAGTTCTTC. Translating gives CASSALAGVLNEQFF.

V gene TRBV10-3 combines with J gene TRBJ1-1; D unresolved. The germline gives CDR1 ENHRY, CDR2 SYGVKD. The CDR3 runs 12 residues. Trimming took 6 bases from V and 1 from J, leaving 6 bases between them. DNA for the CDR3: TGTGCCATCAGGGAGGGGAACACTGAAGCTTTCTTT. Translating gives CAIREGNTEAFF.

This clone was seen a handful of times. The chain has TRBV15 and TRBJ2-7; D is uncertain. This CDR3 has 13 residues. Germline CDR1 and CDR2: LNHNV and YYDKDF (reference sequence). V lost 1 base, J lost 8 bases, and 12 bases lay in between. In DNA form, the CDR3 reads TGTGCCACCAGCAGAGTATTGGAAACGAAGCAGTACTTC. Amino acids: CATSRVLETKQYF.

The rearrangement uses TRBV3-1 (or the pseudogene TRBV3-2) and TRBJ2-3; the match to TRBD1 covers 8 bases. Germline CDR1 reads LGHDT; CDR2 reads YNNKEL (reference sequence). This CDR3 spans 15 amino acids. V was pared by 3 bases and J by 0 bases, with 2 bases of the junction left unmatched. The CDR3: CASSHRDRSTDTQYF. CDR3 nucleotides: TGTGCCAGCAGCCACCGGGACAGGAGCACAGATACGCAGTATTTT.